This TCR beta chain was found in a study of blood T cell repertoires in COVID-19. As for the study in general: COVID-19 samples, acute and convalescent, were from the United States, Italy and Spain. Sample material is recorded as cDNA or gDNA derived from T cells, B-cell-depleted T cells, or PBMCs.

CDR1 and CDR2 (germline): MNHEY, SMNVEV (reference sequence). The CDR3 has 16 residues. After removal of 3 bases from V and 8 bases from J, the junction contained 10 bases not matched to a gene. This clone was seen only once. Original analysis: By means of reference gene primer amplification, nucleated cell counts were estimated. The table came from immunoSEQ multiplex PCR; TCRdb's copy has only in-frame clones and leaves some out. V, J and clone size were drawn from that table, and D and trimming were deduced from the DNA. The sample carries 30,000 to 45,000 clones, about 84% recorded once. The clonotype was recovered from an older man with active or convalescent COVID-19. The rearrangement links TRBV27 to TRBJ1-6; 7 positions match TRBD1. Sequencing input: peripheral blood. CDR3 coding DNA: TGTGCCAGCAGTTTTGGAGTCGACAGGGTAGATTCACCCCTCCACTTT. This gives the protein CASSFGVDRVDSPLHF.